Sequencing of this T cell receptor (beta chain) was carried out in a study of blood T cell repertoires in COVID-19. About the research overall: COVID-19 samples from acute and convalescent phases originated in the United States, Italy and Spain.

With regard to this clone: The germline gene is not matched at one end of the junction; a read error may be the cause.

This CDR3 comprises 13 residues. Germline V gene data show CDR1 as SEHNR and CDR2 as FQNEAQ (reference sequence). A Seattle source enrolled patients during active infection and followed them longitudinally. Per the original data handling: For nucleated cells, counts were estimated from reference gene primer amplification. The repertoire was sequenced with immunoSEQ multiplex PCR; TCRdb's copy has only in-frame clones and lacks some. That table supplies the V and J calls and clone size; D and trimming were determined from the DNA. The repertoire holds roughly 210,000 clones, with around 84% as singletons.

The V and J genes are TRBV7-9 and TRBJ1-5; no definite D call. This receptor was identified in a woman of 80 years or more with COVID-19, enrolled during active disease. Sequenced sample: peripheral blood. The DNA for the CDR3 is TGTGCCAGCAGCGCGGTCGGCCCTCAGCCACAGCATTTT. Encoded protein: CASSAVGPQPQHF. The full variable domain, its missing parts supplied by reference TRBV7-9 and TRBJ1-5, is DTGVSQNPRHKITKRGQNVTFRCDPISEHNRLYWYRQTLGQGPEFLTYFQNEAQLEKSRLLSDRFSAERPKGSFSTLEIQRTEQGDSAMYLCASSAVGPQPQHFGDGTRLSIL.